These T cell receptor beta chains were read from a single sample in a study of cytomegalovirus exposure and HLA in healthy donors. Some clones are missing from TCRdb's copy, which holds only in-frame ones; the method was immunoSEQ multiplex PCR. The sample lists approximately 170,000 clones, around 63% seen once, with just under 4.5% in the top ten. Sequences were obtained from PBMCs. The receptor source for this set is a woman younger than 35 in good health and CMV-seropositive. The CDR3 runs from the conserved cysteine through the conserved F or W. A D gene is named only where the DNA matches it firmly. Only part of the rows carry a size: once, few, many, or a class if the clone is expanded.

CDR3 length,clone size,V gene,D gene,J gene,CDR3 protein,CDR3 DNA
14,NA,TRBV5-1,TRBD1,TRBJ1-2,CASSLVTGVEGYTF,TGCGCCAGCAGCTTGGTTACAGGGGTGGAAGGCTACACCTTC
12,NA,TRBV30,NA,TRBJ1-4,CAWSRSHEKLFF,TGTGCCTGGTCCAGGTCCCATGAAAAACTGTTTTTT
14,NA,TRBV25-1,TRBD1,TRBJ1-4,CASSLQGANEKLFF,TGTGCCAGCAGCCTGCAGGGGGCTAATGAAAAACTGTTTTTT
13,NA,TRBV5-6,NA,TRBJ2-7,CASSSGEVYEQYF,TGTGCCAGCAGCTCCGGGGAAGTTTACGAGCAGTACTTC
17,NA,TRBV4-3,TRBD1,TRBJ2-3,CASSRHTGGISTDTQYF,TGCGCCAGCAGCCGCCACACAGGGGGAATTAGCACAGATACGCAGTATTTT
23,NA,TRBV18,TRBD2,TRBJ2-4,CASSPGEGFRTAHFFLAKNIQYF,TGTGCCAGCTCACCCGGGGAGGGGTTTCGGACGGCTCACTTCTTCTTAGCCAAAAACATTCAGTACTTC
15,few,TRBV9,NA,TRBJ1-5,CASSVGGVDGQPQHF,TGTGCCAGCAGCGTTGGGGGGGTAGATGGTCAGCCCCAGCATTTT
16,NA,TRBV19,TRBD1,TRBJ1-5,CASIKPTGLTKQPQHF,TGTGCCAGTATCAAACCGACAGGGCTCACGAAGCAGCCCCAGCATTTT
14,NA,TRBV6-1,TRBD1,TRBJ1-1,CASSESRRGLEAFF,TGTGCCAGCAGTGAATCTCGTAGGGGGCTTGAAGCTTTCTTT
15,NA,TRBV7-3,TRBD2,TRBJ2-2,CASSVMTSVKGELFF,TGTGCCAGCAGCGTCATGACTAGCGTGAAAGGGGAGCTGTTTTTT
17,NA,TRBV5-6,TRBD1,TRBJ2-3,CASSSPGTGGSTDTQYF,TGTGCCAGCAGCTCTCCCGGGACAGGGGGAAGCACAGATACGCAGTATTTT
14,NA,TRBV28,TRBD1,TRBJ2-3,CASSLGGVGDREYF,TGTGCCAGCAGTTTAGGAGGGGTCGGGGACAGGGAGTATTTT
13,NA,TRBV2,TRBD1,TRBJ1-1,CASRRTGALEAFF,TGTGCCAGCAGGAGGACAGGGGCACTTGAAGCTTTCTTT
16,NA,TRBV9,TRBD2,TRBJ2-3,CASSVRLAGTTDTQYF,TGTGCCAGCAGCGTCCGACTAGCGGGGACCACAGATACGCAGTATTTT
15,NA,TRBV7-2,TRBD2,TRBJ2-5,CASSPTSGGSGTQYF,TGTGCCAGCAGCCCTACTAGCGGGGGGTCAGGGACCCAGTACTTC